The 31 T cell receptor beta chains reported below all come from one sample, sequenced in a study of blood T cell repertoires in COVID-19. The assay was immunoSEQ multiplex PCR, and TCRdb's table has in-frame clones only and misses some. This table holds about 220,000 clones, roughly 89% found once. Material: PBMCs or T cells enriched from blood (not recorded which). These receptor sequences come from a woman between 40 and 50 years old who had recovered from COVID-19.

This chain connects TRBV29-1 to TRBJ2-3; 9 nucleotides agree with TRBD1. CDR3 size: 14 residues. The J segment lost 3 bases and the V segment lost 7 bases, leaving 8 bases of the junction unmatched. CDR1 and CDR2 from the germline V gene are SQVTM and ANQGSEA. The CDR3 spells CSGLYRGRTDTQYF. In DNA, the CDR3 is TGCAGCGGGCTCTACAGGGGGCGAACAGATACGCAGTATTTT.

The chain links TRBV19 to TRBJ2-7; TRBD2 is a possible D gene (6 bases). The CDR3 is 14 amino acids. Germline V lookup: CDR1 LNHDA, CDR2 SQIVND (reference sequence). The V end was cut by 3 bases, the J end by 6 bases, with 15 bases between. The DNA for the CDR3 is TGTGCCAGTAGTATTGTATCGGGGGTGAGCGAGCAGTACTTC. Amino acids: CASSIVSGVSEQYF.

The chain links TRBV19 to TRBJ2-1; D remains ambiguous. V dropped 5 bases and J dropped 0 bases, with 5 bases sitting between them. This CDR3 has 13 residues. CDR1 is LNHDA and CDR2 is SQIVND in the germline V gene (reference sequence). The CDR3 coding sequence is TGTGCCAGTAGTTCTAACTCCTACAATGAGCAGTTCTTC. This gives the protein CASSSNSYNEQFF. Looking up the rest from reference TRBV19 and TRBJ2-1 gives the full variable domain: DGGITQSPKYLFRKEGQNVTLSCEQNLNHDAMYWYRQDPGQGLRLIYYSQIVNDFQKGDIAEGYSVSREKKESFPLTVTSAQKNPTAFYLCASSSNSYNEQFFGPGTRLTVL.

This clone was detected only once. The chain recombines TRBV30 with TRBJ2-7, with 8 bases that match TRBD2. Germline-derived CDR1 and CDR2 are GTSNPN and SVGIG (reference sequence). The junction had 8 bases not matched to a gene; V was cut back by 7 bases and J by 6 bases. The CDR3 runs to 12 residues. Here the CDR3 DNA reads TGTGCCTCACGGACTAGCAGGTCCGAGCAGTACTTC. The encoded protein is CASRTSRSEQYF.

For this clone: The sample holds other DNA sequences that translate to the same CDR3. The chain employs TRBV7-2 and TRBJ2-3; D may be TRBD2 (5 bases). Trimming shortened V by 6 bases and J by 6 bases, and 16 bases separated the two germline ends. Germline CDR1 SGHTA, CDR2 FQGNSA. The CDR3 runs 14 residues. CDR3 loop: CASRSTRGTDTQYF. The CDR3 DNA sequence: TGTGCCAGCAGATCGACTCGGGGAACGGATACGCAGTATTTT.

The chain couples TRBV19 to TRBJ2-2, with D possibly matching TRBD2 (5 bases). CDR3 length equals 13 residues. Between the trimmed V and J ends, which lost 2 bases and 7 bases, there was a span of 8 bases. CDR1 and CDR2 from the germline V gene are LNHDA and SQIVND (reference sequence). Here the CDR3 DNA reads TGTGCCAGTAGTATAAGAGGGCACGGGGAGCTGTTTTTT. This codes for CASSIRGHGELFF.

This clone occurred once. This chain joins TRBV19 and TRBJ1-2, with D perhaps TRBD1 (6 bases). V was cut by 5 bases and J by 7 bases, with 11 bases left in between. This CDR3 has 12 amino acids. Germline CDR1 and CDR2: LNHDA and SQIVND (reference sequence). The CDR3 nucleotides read TGTGCCAGTAGTCCCTCAGGGGTTGGCTACACCTTC. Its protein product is CASSPSGVGYTF.

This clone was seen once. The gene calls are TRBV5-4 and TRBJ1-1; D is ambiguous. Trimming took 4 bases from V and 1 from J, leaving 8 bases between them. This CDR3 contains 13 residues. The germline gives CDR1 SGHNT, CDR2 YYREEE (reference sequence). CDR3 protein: CASSLRGNTEAFF. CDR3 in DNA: TGTGCCAGCAGCCTGCGGGGGAACACTGAAGCTTTCTTT. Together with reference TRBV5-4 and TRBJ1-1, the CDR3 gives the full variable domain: ETGVTQSPTHLIKTRGQQVTLRCSSQSGHNTVSWYQQALGQGPQFIFQYYREEENGRGNFPPRFSGLQFPNYSSELNVNALELDDSALYLCASSLRGNTEAFFGQGTRLTVV.

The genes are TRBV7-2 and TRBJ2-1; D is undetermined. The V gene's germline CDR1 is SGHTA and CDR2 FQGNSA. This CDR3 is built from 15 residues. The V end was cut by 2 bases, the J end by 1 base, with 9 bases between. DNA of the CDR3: TGTGCCAGCAGCTTAACCACCCGGTCCTACAATGAGCAGTTCTTC. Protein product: CASSLTTRSYNEQFF.

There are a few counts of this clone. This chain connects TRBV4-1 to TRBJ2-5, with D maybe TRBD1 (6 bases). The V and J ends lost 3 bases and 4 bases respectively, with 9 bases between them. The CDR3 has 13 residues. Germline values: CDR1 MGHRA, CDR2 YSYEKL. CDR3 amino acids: CASSHLRGETQYF. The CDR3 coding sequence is TGCGCCAGCAGCCACCTCAGGGGAGAGACCCAGTACTTC.

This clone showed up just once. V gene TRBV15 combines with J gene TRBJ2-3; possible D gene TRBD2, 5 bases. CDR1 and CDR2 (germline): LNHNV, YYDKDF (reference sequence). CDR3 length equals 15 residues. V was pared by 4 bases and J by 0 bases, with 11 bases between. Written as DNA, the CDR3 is TGTGCCACCAGCACGAGCGGCGGAAGCACAGATACGCAGTATTTT. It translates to CATSTSGGSTDTQYF.

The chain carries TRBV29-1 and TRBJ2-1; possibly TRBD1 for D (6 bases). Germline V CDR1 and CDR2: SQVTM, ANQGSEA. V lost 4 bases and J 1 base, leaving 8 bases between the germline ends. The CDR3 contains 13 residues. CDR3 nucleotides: TGCAGCGTTGTGGGACAATCCTACAATGAGCAGTTCTTC. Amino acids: CSVVGQSYNEQFF.

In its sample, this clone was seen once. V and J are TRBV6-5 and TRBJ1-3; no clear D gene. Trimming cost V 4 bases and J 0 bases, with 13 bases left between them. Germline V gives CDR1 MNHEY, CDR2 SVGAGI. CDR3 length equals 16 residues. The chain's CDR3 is CASSSHSGYSGNTIYF. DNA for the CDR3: TGTGCCAGCAGTTCACACAGTGGGTACTCTGGAAACACCATATATTTT.

CDR3 in amino acids: CATSRAPRGDTQYF. The DNA of the CDR3 is TGTGCCACCAGCAGGGCTCCCCGGGGGGATACGCAGTATTTT. The chain has TRBV15 and TRBJ2-3; D perhaps matches TRBD2 (6 bases). Trimming took off 3 bases at V and 6 bases at J, with 13 bases between the two ends. Germline CDR1 and CDR2: LNHNV and YYDKDF (reference sequence). This CDR3 region has 14 residues.

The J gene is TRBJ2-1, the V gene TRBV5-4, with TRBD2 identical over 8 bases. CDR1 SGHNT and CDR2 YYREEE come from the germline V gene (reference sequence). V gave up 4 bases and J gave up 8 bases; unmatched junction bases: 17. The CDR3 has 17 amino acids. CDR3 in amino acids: CASSLITRGRGGDEQFF. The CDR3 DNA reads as TGTGCCAGCAGCCTCATCACCCGGGGCCGGGGGGGAGATGAGCAGTTCTTC.

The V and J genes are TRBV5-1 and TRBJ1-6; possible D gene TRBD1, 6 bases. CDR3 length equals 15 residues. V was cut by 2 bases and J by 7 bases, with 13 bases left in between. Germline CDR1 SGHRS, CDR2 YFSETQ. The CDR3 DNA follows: TGCGCCAGCAGCTTAGGGGGGGGAGGAAATTCACCCCTCCACTTT. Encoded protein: CASSLGGGGNSPLHF.

Here the CDR3 DNA reads TGCGCCAGCAGCCAAGACATACTTCTAGCGGGAGGAGCGAACACCGGGGAGCTGTTTTTT. Its protein is CASSQDILLAGGANTGELFF. V is TRBV4-3 and J is TRBJ2-2; TRBD2 matches 11 bases. CDR3 length: 20 residues. From germline, CDR1 is LGHNA and CDR2 YSLEER. V shed 0 bases and J 0 bases; nucleotides not matched to a gene: 9.

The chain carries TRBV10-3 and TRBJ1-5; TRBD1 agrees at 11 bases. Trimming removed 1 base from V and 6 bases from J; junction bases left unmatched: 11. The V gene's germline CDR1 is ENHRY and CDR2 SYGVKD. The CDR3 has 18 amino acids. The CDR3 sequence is CAISEFRGGQGAGQPQHF. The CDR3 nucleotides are TGTGCCATCAGTGAGTTCCGGGGCGGACAGGGGGCAGGTCAGCCCCAGCATTTT.

Here the CDR3 DNA reads TGTGCCAGTAGTCCCGCGGGCCGCAATCAGCCCCAGCATTTT. Translating gives CASSPAGRNQPQHF. The chain carries TRBV19 and TRBJ1-5; D remains unclear. The CDR3 has 14 residues. With 5 bases removed from V and 2 bases from J, the gap between germline ends came to 10 bases. Germline V lookup: CDR1 LNHDA, CDR2 SQIVND (reference sequence).

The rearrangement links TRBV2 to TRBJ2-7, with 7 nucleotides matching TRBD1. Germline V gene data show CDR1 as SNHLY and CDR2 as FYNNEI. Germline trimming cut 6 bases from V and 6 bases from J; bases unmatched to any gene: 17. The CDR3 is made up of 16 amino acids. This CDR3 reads CASSGDRPPLPFEQYF. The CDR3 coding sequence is TGTGCCAGCAGCGGGGACAGACCTCCCCTCCCTTTCGAGCAGTACTTC.

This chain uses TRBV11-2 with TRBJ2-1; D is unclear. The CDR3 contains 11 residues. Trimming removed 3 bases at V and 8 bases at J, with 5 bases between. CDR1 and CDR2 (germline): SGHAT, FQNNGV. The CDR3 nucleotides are TGTGCCAGCAGCTTTCTCGATGAGCAGTTCTTC. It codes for CASSFLDEQFF.

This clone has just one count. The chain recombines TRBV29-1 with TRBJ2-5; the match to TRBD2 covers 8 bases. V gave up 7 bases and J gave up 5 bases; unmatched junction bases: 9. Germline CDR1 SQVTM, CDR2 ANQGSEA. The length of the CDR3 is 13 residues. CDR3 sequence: CSGHDGRAETQYF. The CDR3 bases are TGCAGCGGCCATGACGGGAGGGCTGAGACCCAGTACTTC.

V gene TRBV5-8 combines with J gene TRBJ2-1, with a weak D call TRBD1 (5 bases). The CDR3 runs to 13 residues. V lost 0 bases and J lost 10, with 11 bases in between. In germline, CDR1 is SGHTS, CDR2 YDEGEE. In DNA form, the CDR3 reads TGTGCCAGCAGCTTGGAGGGGTATTGGGAGCAGTTCTTC. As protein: CASSLEGYWEQFF.

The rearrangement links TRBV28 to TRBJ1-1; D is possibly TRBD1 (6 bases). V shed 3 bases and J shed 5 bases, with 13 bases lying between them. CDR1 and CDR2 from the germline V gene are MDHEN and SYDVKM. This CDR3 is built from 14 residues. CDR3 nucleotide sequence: TGTGCCAGCAGTTTGTACAGGGTTGGAACTGAAGCTTTCTTT. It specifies CASSLYRVGTEAFF.

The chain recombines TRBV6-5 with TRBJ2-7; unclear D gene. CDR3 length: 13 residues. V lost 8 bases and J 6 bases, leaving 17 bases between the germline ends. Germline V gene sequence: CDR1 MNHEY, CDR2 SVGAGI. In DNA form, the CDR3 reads TGTGCCAGCTGCTGGATCCAGGATCGCGAGCAGTACTTC. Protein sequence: CASCWIQDREQYF.

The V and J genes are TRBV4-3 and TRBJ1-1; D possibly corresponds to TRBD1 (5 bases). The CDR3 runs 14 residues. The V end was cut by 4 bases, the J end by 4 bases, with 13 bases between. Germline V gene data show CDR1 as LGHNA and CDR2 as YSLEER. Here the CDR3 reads CASSRAGLGTEAFF. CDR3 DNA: TGCGCCAGCAGCCGGGCAGGGCTGGGCACTGAAGCTTTCTTT.

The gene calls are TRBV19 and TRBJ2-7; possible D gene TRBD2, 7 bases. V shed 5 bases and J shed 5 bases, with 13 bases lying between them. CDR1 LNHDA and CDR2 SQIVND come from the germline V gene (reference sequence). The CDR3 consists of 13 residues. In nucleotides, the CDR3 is TGTGCCAGTAGTCCCGTGGGGGGGCACGAGCAGTACTTC. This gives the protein CASSPVGGHEQYF.

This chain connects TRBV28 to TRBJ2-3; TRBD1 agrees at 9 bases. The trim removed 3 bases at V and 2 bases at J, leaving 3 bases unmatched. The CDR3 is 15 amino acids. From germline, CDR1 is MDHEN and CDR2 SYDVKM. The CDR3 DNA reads TGTGCCAGCAGTTTCCGGACAGGGGTCACAGATACGCAGTATTTT. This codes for CASSFRTGVTDTQYF.

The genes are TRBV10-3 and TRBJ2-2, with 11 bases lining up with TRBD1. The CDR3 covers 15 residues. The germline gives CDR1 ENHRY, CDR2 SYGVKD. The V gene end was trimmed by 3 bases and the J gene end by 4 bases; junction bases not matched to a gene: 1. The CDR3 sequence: CAISDGTGGTGELFF. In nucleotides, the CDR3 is TGTGCCATCAGTGACGGGACAGGGGGCACCGGGGAGCTGTTTTTT.

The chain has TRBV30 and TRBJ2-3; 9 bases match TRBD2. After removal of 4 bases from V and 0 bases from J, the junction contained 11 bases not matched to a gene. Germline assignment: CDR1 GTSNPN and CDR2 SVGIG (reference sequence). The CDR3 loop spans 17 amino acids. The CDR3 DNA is TGTGCCTGGAAGGTTAGCGGGAGAAGTCGGAGCACAGATACGCAGTATTTT. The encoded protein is CAWKVSGRSRSTDTQYF. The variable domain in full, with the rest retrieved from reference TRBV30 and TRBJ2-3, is SQTIHQWPATLVQPVGSPLSLECTVEGTSNPNLYWYRQAAGRGLQLLFYSVGIGQISSEVPQNLSASRPQDRQFILSSKKLLLSDSGFYLCAWKVSGRSRSTDTQYFGPGTRLTVL.

The CDR3 reads CASSSEGKSTQYF. Here the CDR3 DNA reads TGCGCCAGCAGCTCGGAGGGTAAGAGTACGCAGTATTTT. This chain connects TRBV5-1 to TRBJ2-3; D might be TRBD2 (6 bases). The CDR3 is made up of 13 amino acids. V lost 3 bases and J 8 bases, leaving 13 bases between the germline ends. Germline V CDR1 and CDR2: SGHRS, YFSETQ.